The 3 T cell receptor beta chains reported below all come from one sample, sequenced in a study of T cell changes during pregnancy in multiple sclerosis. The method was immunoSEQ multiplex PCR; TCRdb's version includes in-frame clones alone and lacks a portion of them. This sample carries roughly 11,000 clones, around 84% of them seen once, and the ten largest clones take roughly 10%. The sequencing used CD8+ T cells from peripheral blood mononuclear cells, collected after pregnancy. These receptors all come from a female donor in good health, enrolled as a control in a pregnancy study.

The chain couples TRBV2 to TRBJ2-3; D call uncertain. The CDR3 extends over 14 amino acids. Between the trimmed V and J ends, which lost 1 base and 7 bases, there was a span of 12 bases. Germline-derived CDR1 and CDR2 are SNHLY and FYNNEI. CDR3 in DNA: TGTGCCAGCAGTGAAGGGCCGTACCTCCATACGCAGTATTTT. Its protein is CASSEGPYLHTQYF.

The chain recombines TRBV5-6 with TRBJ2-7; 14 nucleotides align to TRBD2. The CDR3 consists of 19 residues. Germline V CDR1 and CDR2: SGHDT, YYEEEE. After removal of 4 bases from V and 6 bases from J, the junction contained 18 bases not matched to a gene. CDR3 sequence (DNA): TGTGCCAGCAGCAAAACGTACGGGACTAGCGGGAGCCTCGGGGTCGAGCAGTACTTC. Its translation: CASSKTYGTSGSLGVEQYF.

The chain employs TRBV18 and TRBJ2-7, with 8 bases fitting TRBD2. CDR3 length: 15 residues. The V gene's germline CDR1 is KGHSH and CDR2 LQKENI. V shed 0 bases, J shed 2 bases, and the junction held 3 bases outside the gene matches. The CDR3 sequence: CASSPPSGEPYEQYF. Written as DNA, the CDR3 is TGTGCCAGCTCACCACCTAGCGGGGAGCCCTACGAGCAGTACTTC.